These 20 T cell receptor beta chains came from one sample sequenced in a study of response to subunit inactivated influenza vaccine. A single record per CDR3 protein comes from TCRdb applying MiXCR to the RT-PCR reads. The sample shows over 800,000 distinct CDR3 sequences, 21% of them seen only once. The starting material was PBMCs from blood, obtained around 5 days after vaccination. The receptors shown here come from a man aged 45 to 65 who received an inactivated influenza vaccine.

V is TRBV7-2 and J is TRBJ2-7, with D maybe TRBD1 (6 bases). Trimming took 5 bases from V and 1 from J, leaving 12 bases between them. The CDR3 runs to 14 residues. Germline values: CDR1 SGHTA, CDR2 FQGNSA. CDR3 amino acids: CASSDITGSYEQYF. In DNA form, the CDR3 reads TGTGCCAGCAGCGATATTACAGGGTCCTACGAGCAGTACTTC.

The genes are TRBV12-3 or TRBV12-4 and TRBJ1-5; possible D gene TRBD1, 5 bases. The CDR3 has 14 residues. The ends were cut back, 5 bases at V and 3 bases at J, with 11 bases in the middle. Here the CDR3 DNA reads TGTGCCAGCAGTACCGGGACTATCAATCAGCCCCAGCATTTT. Translating it yields CASSTGTINQPQHF.

The chain has TRBV4-3 and TRBJ2-7; 7 bases map to TRBD1. V lost 0 bases and J lost 4; bases outside the gene matches: 9. The germline V gene has CDR1 LGHNA and CDR2 YSLEER. This CDR3 has 16 residues. The CDR3 DNA reads TGCGCCAGCAGCCAAGAGTTCCAGGACAGGAGATACGAGCAGTACTTC. The encoded protein is CASSQEFQDRRYEQYF.

This clonotype came up a few times. The chain couples TRBV11-1 to TRBJ2-5, with D perhaps given as TRBD1 or TRBD2 (5 bases each). The CDR3 has 15 residues. Germline V gene lookup returns CDR1 SGHAT and CDR2 FQDESV (reference sequence). Trimming left V 3 bases short and J 4 bases short, with 15 bases between. The CDR3 spells CASSFGQGGGETQYF. DNA of the CDR3: TGTGCCAGCAGCTTCGGTCAGGGCGGAGGAGAGACCCAGTACTTC.

Only a few counts were recorded for this clonotype. V usage is TRBV9 and J usage is TRBJ2-1; no clear D gene. Germline lookup yields CDR1 SGDLS and CDR2 YYNGEE. The ends were cut back, 1 base at V and 6 bases at J, with 14 bases in the middle. The CDR3 is made up of 15 amino acids. CDR3 protein: CASSVHTSVPNEQFF. The CDR3 coding sequence is TGTGCCAGCAGCGTACACACTTCCGTCCCCAATGAGCAGTTCTTC.

There are many counts of this clonotype. CDR3 sequence reads: CSASPYEQYF. The CDR3 DNA sequence: TGCAGTGCTAGTCCCTACGAGCAGTACTTC. V and J are TRBV20-1 and TRBJ2-7; D ambiguous. This CDR3 spans 10 amino acids. Germline CDR1 reads DFQATT; CDR2 reads SNEGSKA (reference sequence). With 3 bases removed from V and 2 bases from J, the gap between germline ends came to 2 bases.

The chain links TRBV5-1 to TRBJ2-5, with 10 positions matching TRBD1. Germline loops: CDR1 SGHRS, CDR2 YFSETQ. The trim removed 3 bases at V and 4 bases at J, leaving 12 bases unmatched. CDR3 length: 17 residues. The chain's CDR3 is CASSWGDRDRGLETQYF. DNA for the CDR3: TGCGCCAGCAGCTGGGGCGACCGGGACAGGGGACTAGAGACCCAGTACTTC. The full variable domain, in which reference TRBV5-1 and TRBJ2-5 provide the parts outside the CDR3, is KAGVTQTPRYLIKTRGQQVTLSCSPISGHRSVSWYQQTPGQGLQFLFEYFSETQRNKGNFPGRFSGRQFSNSRSEMNVSTLELGDSALYLCASSWGDRDRGLETQYFGPGTRLLVL.

The chain joins TRBV3-1 to TRBJ2-4; D is perhaps TRBD1 or TRBD2 (5 bases each). V lost 2 bases to trimming and J lost 6 bases, with 14 bases between them. Germline assignment: CDR1 LGHDT and CDR2 YNNKEL (reference sequence). The CDR3 sequence is 15 residues long. The CDR3, as DNA: TGTGCCAGCAGCCAAAGAGGGGCCGTGAGAAACATTCAGTACTTC. This translates into CASSQRGAVRNIQYF.

This clonotype was counted only a few times. The chain combines TRBV10-3 with TRBJ2-5; D may be TRBD2 (5 bases). Trimming stripped 4 bases from V and 2 bases from J, with 8 bases between. Germline CDR1 ENHRY, CDR2 SYGVKD. The CDR3 spans 13 residues. The CDR3 is CAISASRQETQYF. CDR3 nucleotides: TGTGCCATCAGTGCTAGCAGACAAGAGACCCAGTACTTC.

The chain uses TRBV6-5 and TRBJ2-2; the match to TRBD2 covers 8 bases. The V and J ends lost 6 bases and 0 bases, in that order; junction bases with no gene match: 6. This CDR3 has 16 amino acids. The germline V gene encodes CDR1 MNHEY and CDR2 SVGAGI. DNA for the CDR3: TGTGCCAGCAGGTTAGGACTAGCTGCGAACACCGGGGAGCTGTTTTTT. It translates to CASRLGLAANTGELFF.

This clonotype was counted a few times. The chain uses TRBV29-1 and TRBJ2-5; no reliable D call. V was trimmed by 7 bases and J by 5 bases, leaving 26 bases between them. The CDR3 runs to 16 residues. Germline V CDR1 and CDR2: SQVTM, ANQGSEA. CDR3 amino acids: CSARPRHVFERETQYF. The CDR3 coding sequence is TGCAGCGCTCGACCTAGACACGTCTTCGAACGGGAGACCCAGTACTTC. The whole variable domain, filled in from reference TRBV29-1 and TRBJ2-5, reads SAVISQKPSRDICQRGTSLTIQCQVDSQVTMMFWYRQQPGQSLTLIATANQGSEATYESGFVIDKFPISRPNLTFSTLTVSNMSPEDSSIYLCSARPRHVFERETQYFGPGTRLLVL.

This clonotype came up a few times. The rearrangement links TRBV25-1 to TRBJ2-3; D gene unclear. The length of the CDR3 is 15 residues. The ends were cut back, 3 bases at V and 0 bases at J, with 10 bases in the middle. Germline V gene sequence: CDR1 MGHDK, CDR2 SYGVNS. The CDR3 region is CASSDFRLSTDTQYF. Here the CDR3 DNA reads TGTGCCAGCAGTGATTTCCGCCTCAGCACAGATACGCAGTATTTT. The full variable domain, in which reference TRBV25-1 and TRBJ2-3 provide the parts outside the CDR3, is EADIYQTPRYLVIGTGKKITLECSQTMGHDKMYWYQQDPGMELHLIHYSYGVNSTEKGDLSSESTVSRIRTEHFPLTLESARPSHTSQYLCASSDFRLSTDTQYFGPGTRLTVL.

Only a few counts were recorded for this clonotype. V is TRBV6-5 and J is TRBJ1-2, with D unresolved. Trimming left V 0 bases short and J 5 bases short, with 13 bases between. The CDR3 runs 15 residues. The germline CDR1 and CDR2 sequences are MNHEY and SVGAGI. CDR3 nucleotide sequence: TGTGCCAGCAGTTACTCAGGCACGGGCAAATATGGCTACACCTTC. Amino acids: CASSYSGTGKYGYTF.

This sequence joins TRBV5-8 and TRBJ1-1; a possible D gene is TRBD1 (6 bases). V lost 4 bases and J 7 bases, leaving 17 bases between the germline ends. Germline assignment: CDR1 SGHTS and CDR2 YDEGEE. The CDR3 length is 14 residues. The CDR3 sequence is CASSPTGPIFEAFF. The CDR3 DNA reads as TGTGCCAGCAGCCCGACAGGCCCGATCTTTGAAGCTTTCTTT.

The chain couples TRBV6-5 to TRBJ2-3; TRBD1 matches 9 bases. Losses at the gene ends were 2 bases for V and 4 bases for J; bases not matched to a gene: 4. Germline CDR1 and CDR2: MNHEY and SVGAGI. This CDR3 comprises 15 residues. Here the CDR3 DNA reads TGTGCCAGCAGTTACCTGGGACAGGGAGCAGATACGCAGTATTTT. It translates to CASSYLGQGADTQYF.

This clonotype occurred a few times. The chain couples TRBV29-1 to TRBJ2-1; 9 bases map to TRBD2. The J segment lost 4 bases and the V segment lost 7 bases, leaving 5 bases of the junction unmatched. The length of the CDR3 is 13 residues. Germline CDR1 is SQVTM and CDR2 is ANQGSEA. Here the CDR3 reads CSASGGLYNEQFF. CDR3 nucleotides: TGCAGCGCCAGCGGGGGGTTATACAATGAGCAGTTCTTC.

This clonotype was counted between two and nine times. The CDR3, as DNA: TGTGCCAGCAGCCCCAGCGCGACTAGTCCCGGCTCCTACGAGCAGTACTTC. Translated, it gives CASSPSATSPGSYEQYF. V is TRBV4-2 and J is TRBJ2-7; a weak D match, TRBD2 (6 bases). Trimming took 4 bases from V and 0 from J, leaving 19 bases between them. The CDR3 sequence is 17 residues long. Germline V gene lookup returns CDR1 LGHNA and CDR2 YNFKEQ.

This chain connects TRBV20-1 to TRBJ2-2; D ambiguous. The CDR3 is 14 residues long. From germline, CDR1 is DFQATT and CDR2 SNEGSKA (reference sequence). The germline V and J ends were trimmed by 1 base and 1 base, with 7 bases remaining between them. The CDR3 coding sequence is TGCAGTGCTAGAGTGAAGGGGAACACCGGGGAGCTGTTTTTT. Translating it yields CSARVKGNTGELFF.

There are a few counts of this clonotype. The V call is TRBV27, the J call TRBJ1-1, with 7 bases that match TRBD1. The germline V gene encodes CDR1 MNHEY and CDR2 SMNVEV (reference sequence). J lost 6 bases, V lost 4 bases, and 5 bases had no gene match. The CDR3 length is 13 residues. CDR3: CASSYRGGPEAFF. In DNA, the CDR3 is TGTGCCAGCAGTTACAGGGGTGGGCCTGAAGCTTTCTTT.

Notes on this clonotype: Germline and junction disagree at one end, which may indicate a read error. The genes are TRBV29-1 and TRBJ2-2; D gene uncertain. The CDR3 is made up of 12 amino acids. CDR1 and CDR2 from the germline V gene are SQVTM and ANQGSEA. CDR3 coding DNA: TGCGGCGTTGAAGATACCGGGGGGGAGCTGTTTTTT. Translation gives CGVEDTGGELFF.